This T cell receptor (beta chain) is from a study of T cells in Graves' hyperthyroidism and ophthalmopathy. Study-level findings and limits: Blood samples included most of the expanded thyroid clonotypes exceeding 0.001. In simple terms, a model built on 13 V-J features told ophthalmopathy apart from stable hyperthyroidism.

Absent ophthalmopathy progression within 18 months defined stable Graves' hyperthyroidism. The CDR3 is 14 residues long. Germline CDR1 is SEHNR and CDR2 is FQNEAQ (reference sequence). A note on this clonotype: Its cognate antigen is unknown. Relative to the germline gene, one junction end is altered; a read error may explain this.

Template material for amplifying TCR beta CDR3 regions consisted of RNA transcripts. The TCR CDR3 first-round RT-PCR relied on the HTBI primer set. Using its own MiXCR run on the multiplex PCR reads, TCRdb lists one record per CDR3 protein. Seen here are a few hundred thousand distinct CDR3 sequences, about 43% observed once, and the top ten hold around 8%. The V gene is TRBV7-9, the J gene TRBJ1-5, with D unclear. The sequence derives from a woman between 18 and 29 years old with Graves' hyperthyroidism. What was sequenced was peripheral blood or thyroid tissue (not recorded which). This CDR3 is CASSLGPDNEPQHF. CDR3 bases: TGTGCCAGCAGCTTAGGCCCAGACAATGAGCCCCAGCATTTT. The entire variable domain, with the rest obtained from reference TRBV7-9 and TRBJ1-5, is as follows: DTGVSQNPRHKITKRGQNVTFRCDPISEHNRLYWYRQTLGQGPEFLTYFQNEAQLEKSRLLSDRFSAERPKGSFSTLEIQRTEQGDSAMYLCASSLGPDNEPQHFGDGTRLSIL.